The sequence of this TCR beta chain was determined in a study of cytomegalovirus exposure and HLA in healthy donors. Findings and limits, study-wide: In vitro assays verified that three CMV-associated chains recognized CMV antigens specifically. The study recorded around 160 TCR beta chains that were cytomegalovirus-associated.

Using immunoSEQ multiplex PCR, the repertoire was profiled, and TCRdb retains in-frame clones only, with some absent. The sample includes 150,000 to 200,000 clones, 85% of them seen just once. A word on this clone: Antigen unknown.

The sequencing input was PBMCs. This clonotype originated in a young man in good health and CMV-seropositive.

This CDR3 reads CASSLGRSTPDYEQYF. For the CDR3, the DNA is TGTGCCAGCAGCTTAGGCAGATCCACCCCAGACTACGAGCAGTACTTC. The chain combines TRBV7-9 with TRBJ2-7; the D is unclear. Looked up from germline, CDR1 is SEHNR and CDR2 is FQNEAQ (reference sequence). This CDR3 region has 16 residues. The V gene lost 1 base and the J gene lost 3 bases, with 16 bases spanning the gap.